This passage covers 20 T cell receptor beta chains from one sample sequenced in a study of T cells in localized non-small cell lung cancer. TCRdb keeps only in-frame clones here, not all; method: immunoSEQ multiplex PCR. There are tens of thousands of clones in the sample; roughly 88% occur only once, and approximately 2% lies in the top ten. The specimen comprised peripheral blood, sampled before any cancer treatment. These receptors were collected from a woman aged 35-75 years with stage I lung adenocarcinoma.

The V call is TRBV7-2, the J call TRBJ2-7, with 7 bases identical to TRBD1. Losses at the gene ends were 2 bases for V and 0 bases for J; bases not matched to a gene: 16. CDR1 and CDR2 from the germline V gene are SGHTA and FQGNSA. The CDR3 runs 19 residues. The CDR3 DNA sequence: TGTGCCAGCAGCTTACGCTCCCCCTTAACAGGGGCCGGCTCCTACGAGCAGTACTTC. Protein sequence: CASSLRSPLTGAGSYEQYF.

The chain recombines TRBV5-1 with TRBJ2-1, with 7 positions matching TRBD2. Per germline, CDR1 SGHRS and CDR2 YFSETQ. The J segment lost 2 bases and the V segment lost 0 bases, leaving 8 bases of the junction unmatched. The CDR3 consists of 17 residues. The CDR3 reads CASSLASGGGAYNEQFF. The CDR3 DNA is TGCGCCAGCAGCTTGGCCTCGGGGGGAGGCGCCTACAATGAGCAGTTCTTC.

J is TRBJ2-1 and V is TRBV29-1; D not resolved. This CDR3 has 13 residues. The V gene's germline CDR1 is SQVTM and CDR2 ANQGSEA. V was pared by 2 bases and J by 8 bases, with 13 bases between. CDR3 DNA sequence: TGCAGCGTTGAATCAGGTCCCCGGTATGAGCAGTTCTTC. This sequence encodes CSVESGPRYEQFF.

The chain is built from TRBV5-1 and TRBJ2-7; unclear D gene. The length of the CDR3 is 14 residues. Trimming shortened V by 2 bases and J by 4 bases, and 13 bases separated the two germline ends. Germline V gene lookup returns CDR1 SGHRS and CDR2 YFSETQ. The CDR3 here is CASSFGDTLYEQYF. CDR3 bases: TGCGCCAGCAGCTTCGGCGACACCCTATACGAGCAGTACTTC.

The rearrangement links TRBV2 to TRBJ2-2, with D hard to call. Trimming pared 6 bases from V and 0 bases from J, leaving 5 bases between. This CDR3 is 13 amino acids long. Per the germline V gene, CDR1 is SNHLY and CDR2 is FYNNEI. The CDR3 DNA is TGTGCCAGCAGGCTCACGAACACCGGGGAGCTGTTTTTT. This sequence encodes CASRLTNTGELFF.

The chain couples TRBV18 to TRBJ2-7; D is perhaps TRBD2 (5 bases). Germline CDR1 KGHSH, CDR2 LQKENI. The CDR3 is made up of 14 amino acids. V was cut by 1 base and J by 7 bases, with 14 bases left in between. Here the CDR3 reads CASSPREAVGEQYF. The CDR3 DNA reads TGTGCCAGCTCACCACGCGAAGCGGTCGGGGAGCAGTACTTC. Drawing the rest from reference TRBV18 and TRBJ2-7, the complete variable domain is NAGVMQNPRHLVRRRGQEARLRCSPMKGHSHVYWYRQLPEEGLKFMVYLQKENIIDESGMPKERFSAEFPKEGPSILRIQQVVRGDSAAYFCASSPREAVGEQYFGPGTRLTVT.

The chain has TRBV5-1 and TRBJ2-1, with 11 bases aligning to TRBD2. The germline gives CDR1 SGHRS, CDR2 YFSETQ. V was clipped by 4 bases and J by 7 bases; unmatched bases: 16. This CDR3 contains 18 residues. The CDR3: CASSLIAGGPVGMNEQFF. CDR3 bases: TGCGCCAGCAGCCTGATAGCGGGAGGGCCGGTAGGTATGAATGAGCAGTTCTTC.

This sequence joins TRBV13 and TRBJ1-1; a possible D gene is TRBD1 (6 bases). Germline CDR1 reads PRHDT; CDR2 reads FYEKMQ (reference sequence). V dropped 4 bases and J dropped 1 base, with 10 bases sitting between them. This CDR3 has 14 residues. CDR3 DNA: TGTGCCAGCAGCTATTTCAGGGGGAACACTGAAGCTTTCTTT. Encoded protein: CASSYFRGNTEAFF.

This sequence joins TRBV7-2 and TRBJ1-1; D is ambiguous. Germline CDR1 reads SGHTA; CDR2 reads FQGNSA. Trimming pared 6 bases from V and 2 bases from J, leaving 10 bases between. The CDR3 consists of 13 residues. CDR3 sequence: CASRKNPNTEAFF. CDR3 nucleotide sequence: TGTGCCAGCAGAAAGAATCCTAACACTGAAGCTTTCTTT.

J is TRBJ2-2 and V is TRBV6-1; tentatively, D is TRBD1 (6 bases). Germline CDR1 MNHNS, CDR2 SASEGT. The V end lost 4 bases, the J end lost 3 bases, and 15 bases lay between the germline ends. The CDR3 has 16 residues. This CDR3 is CASSALQGFYTGELFF. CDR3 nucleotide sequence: TGTGCCAGCAGTGCCCTTCAGGGGTTCTACACCGGGGAGCTGTTTTTT.

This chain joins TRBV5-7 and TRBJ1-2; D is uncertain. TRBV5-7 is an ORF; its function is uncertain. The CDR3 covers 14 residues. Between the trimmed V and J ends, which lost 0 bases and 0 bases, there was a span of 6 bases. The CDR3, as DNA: TGTGCCAGCAGCTTGGCTTCAGCTAACTATGGCTACACCTTC. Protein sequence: CASSLASANYGYTF.

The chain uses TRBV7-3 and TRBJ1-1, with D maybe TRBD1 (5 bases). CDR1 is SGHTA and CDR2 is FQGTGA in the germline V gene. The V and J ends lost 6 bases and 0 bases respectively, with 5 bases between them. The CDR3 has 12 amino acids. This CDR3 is CASRGLNTEAFF. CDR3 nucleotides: TGTGCCAGCAGGGGGCTGAACACTGAAGCTTTCTTT. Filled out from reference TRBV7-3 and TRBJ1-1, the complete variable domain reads GAGVSQTPSNKVTEKGKYVELRCDPISGHTALYWYRQSLGQGPEFLIYFQGTGAADDSGLPNDRFFAVRPEGSVSTLKIQRTERGDSAVYLCASRGLNTEAFFGQGTRLTVV.

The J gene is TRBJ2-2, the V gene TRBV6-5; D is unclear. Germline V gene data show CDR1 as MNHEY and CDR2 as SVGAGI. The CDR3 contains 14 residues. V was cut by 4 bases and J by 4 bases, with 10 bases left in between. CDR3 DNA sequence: TGTGCCAGCAGTTCCCGCCTGGCCACCGGGGAGCTGTTTTTT. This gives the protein CASSSRLATGELFF.

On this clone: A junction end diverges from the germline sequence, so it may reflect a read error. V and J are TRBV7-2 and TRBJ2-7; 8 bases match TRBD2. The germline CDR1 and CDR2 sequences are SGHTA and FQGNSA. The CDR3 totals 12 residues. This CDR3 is CASSLGGTRPAF. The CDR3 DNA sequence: TGTGCCAGCAGCTTAGGGGGGACTAGGCCCGCCTTC.

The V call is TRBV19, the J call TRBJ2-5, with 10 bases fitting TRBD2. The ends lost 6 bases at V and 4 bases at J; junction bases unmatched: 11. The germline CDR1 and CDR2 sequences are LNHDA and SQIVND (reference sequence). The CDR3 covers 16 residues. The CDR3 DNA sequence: TGTGCCAGTAGCTCTAGCGGGAGAGGGGGTGGAGAGACCCAGTACTTC. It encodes CASSSSGRGGGETQYF.

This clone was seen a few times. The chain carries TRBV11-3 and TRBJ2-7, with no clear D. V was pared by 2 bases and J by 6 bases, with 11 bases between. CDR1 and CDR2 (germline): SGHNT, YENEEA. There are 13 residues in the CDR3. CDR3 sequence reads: CASSLTKGSEQYF. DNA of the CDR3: TGTGCCAGCAGCTTAACAAAGGGATCCGAGCAGTACTTC.

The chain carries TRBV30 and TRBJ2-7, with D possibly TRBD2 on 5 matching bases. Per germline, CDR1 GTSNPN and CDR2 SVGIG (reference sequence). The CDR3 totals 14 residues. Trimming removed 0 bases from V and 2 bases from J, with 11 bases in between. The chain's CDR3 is CAWSVTAGAYEQYF. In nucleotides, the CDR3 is TGTGCCTGGAGTGTTACCGCGGGCGCCTACGAGCAGTACTTC.

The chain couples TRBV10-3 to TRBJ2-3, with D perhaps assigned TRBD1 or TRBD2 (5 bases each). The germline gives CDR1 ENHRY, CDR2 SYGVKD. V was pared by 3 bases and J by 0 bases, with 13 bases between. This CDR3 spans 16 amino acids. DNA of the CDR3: TGTGCCATCAGTGACTGGGGCGGGCCTAGCACAGATACGCAGTATTTT. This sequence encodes CAISDWGGPSTDTQYF.

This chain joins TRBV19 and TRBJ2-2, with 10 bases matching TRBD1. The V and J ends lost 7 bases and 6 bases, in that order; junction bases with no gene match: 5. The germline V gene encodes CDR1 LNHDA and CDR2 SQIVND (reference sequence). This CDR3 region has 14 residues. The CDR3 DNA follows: TGTGCCAGTAAGGACAGGGGGTCGTCCGGGGAGCTGTTTTTT. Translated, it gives CASKDRGSSGELFF.

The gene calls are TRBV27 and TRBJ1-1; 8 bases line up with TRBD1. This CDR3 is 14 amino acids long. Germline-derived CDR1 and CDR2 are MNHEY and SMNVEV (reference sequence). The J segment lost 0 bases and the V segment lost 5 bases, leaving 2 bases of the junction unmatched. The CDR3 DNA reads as TGTGCCAGCAGTGACAGGGGCCTGAACACTGAAGCTTTCTTT. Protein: CASSDRGLNTEAFF.